Each of the 16 T cell receptor beta chains below was sequenced from the same sample in a study of cytomegalovirus exposure and HLA in healthy donors. Vbeta (60) and Jbeta (13) primers were used in the PCR. Profiled with immunoSEQ multiplex PCR; TCRdb holds only in-frame clones, not every one. The table has roughly 170,000 clones, about four fifths seen once. Input material: PBMCs. The source is a man between 25 and 39 years old in good health and CMV-seronegative.

CDR3 residues: CASSLELPSATDTQYF. The CDR3 bases are TGCGCCAGCAGCTTGGAGCTTCCTAGCGCCACAGATACGCAGTATTTT. The chain uses TRBV5-1 and TRBJ2-3; D possibly corresponds to TRBD2 (6 bases). The V end was cut by 0 bases, the J end by 2 bases, with 13 bases between. The germline V gene encodes CDR1 SGHRS and CDR2 YFSETQ. This CDR3 spans 16 amino acids.

The chain combines TRBV14 with TRBJ1-1; no firm D call. Looked up from germline, CDR1 is SGHDN and CDR2 is FVKESK. The CDR3 spans 13 residues. V was pared by 1 base and J by 3 bases, with 6 bases between. CDR3 nucleotides: TGTGCCAGCAGCCAAGGAGGGTACACTGAAGCTTTCTTT. Protein product: CASSQGGYTEAFF. Using reference TRBV14 and TRBJ1-1 for the parts outside the CDR3, the full variable domain is EAGVTQFPSHSVIEKGQTVTLRCDPISGHDNLYWYRRVMGKEIKFLLHFVKESKQDESGMPNNRFLAERTGGTYSTLKVQPAELEDSGVYFCASSQGGYTEAFFGQGTRLTVV.

The chain links TRBV27 to TRBJ1-2, with D possibly being TRBD1 (5 bases). V lost 4 bases to trimming and J lost 4 bases, with 10 bases between them. Germline assignment: CDR1 MNHEY and CDR2 SMNVEV (reference sequence). CDR3 length: 13 amino acids. Here the CDR3 DNA reads TGTGCCAGCAGTTCCGGGGGGGGCTATGGCTACACCTTC. Translated: CASSSGGGYGYTF.

The CDR3 sequence is CASSRQVKEPQHF. In DNA form, the CDR3 reads TGTGCCAGCAGCAGACAGGTGAAAGAACCCCAGCATTTT. The chain uses TRBV28 and TRBJ1-5; TRBD1 is a possible D gene (6 bases). The V and J ends lost 6 bases and 10 bases respectively, with 16 bases between them. This CDR3 comprises 13 residues. CDR1 is MDHEN, CDR2 SYDVKM, per germline.

This chain links TRBV5-1 with TRBJ1-2; 8 bases fit TRBD1. Germline-derived CDR1 and CDR2 are SGHRS and YFSETQ. The CDR3 spans 12 residues. V shed 4 bases and J 6 bases; nucleotides not matched to a gene: 2. This CDR3 reads CASSPTGDGYTF. The DNA for the CDR3 is TGCGCCAGCAGCCCGACAGGGGATGGCTACACCTTC.

The chain has TRBV10-2 and TRBJ1-3; D may be TRBD1 (5 bases). V was pared by 8 bases and J by 2 bases, with 16 bases between. CDR1 and CDR2 from the germline V gene are WSHSY and SAAADI. The CDR3 length is 15 residues. CDR3 in amino acids: CASGEGQGAGNTIYF. The CDR3 DNA reads as TGCGCCAGCGGAGAAGGGCAAGGGGCTGGAAACACCATATATTTT.

The CDR3 DNA is TGTGCCAGCAGTTATGGGCCAGCGAACACCGGGGAGCTGTTTTTT. Translation gives CASSYGPANTGELFF. V gene TRBV6-5 combines with J gene TRBJ2-2; D remains ambiguous. Germline V lookup: CDR1 MNHEY, CDR2 SVGAGI. This CDR3 contains 15 residues. Trimming shortened V by 3 bases and J by 0 bases, and 8 bases separated the two germline ends.

This clone has more than one count but fewer than ten. The J gene is TRBJ2-3, the V gene TRBV30, with a weak D call TRBD1 (5 bases). This CDR3 spans 15 amino acids. CDR1 and CDR2 (germline): GTSNPN, SVGIG (reference sequence). V lost 0 bases to trimming and J lost 4 bases, with 14 bases between them. The CDR3 is CAWSVNGRAADTQYF. In DNA, the CDR3 is TGTGCCTGGAGTGTAAATGGCAGGGCCGCAGATACGCAGTATTTT.

The CDR3 nucleotides are TGTGCCAGCAGGGCCGGGACTGAGTATGGCTACACCTTC. It specifies CASRAGTEYGYTF. The chain combines TRBV2 with TRBJ1-2; perhaps TRBD1 as D (5 bases). This CDR3 is 13 amino acids long. Germline CDR1 SNHLY, CDR2 FYNNEI. V lost 6 bases and J 5 bases, leaving 13 bases between the germline ends.

Concerning this clone itself: A junction boundary mismatches the germline segment, possibly from a read error. The rearrangement joins TRBV7-7 to TRBJ2-5; TRBD2 aligns across 7 bases. CDR3 length: 14 amino acids. Germline V gene lookup returns CDR1 SSHAT and CDR2 FNYEAQ (reference sequence). CDR3: CASSRLADGETQYF. Written as DNA, the CDR3 is TGTGCTAGCAGTCGCCTAGCGGACGGGGAGACCCAGTACTTC. Filled out from reference TRBV7-7 and TRBJ2-5, the complete variable domain reads GAGVSQSPRYKVTKRGQDVTLRCDPISSHATLYWYQQALGQGPEFLTYFNYEAQPDKSGLPSDRFSAERPEGSISTLTIQRTEQRDSAMYRCASSRLADGETQYFGPGTRLLVL.

V usage is TRBV6-6 and J usage is TRBJ2-7, with a tentative D call TRBD1 (5 bases). The ends were cut back, 2 bases at V and 3 bases at J, with 17 bases in the middle. The length of the CDR3 is 16 residues. CDR1 and CDR2 (germline): MNHNY, SVGAGI (reference sequence). The chain's CDR3 is CASSYVGSGQGYEQYF. In nucleotides, the CDR3 is TGTGCCAGCAGTTACGTCGGTTCAGGGCAGGGCTACGAGCAGTACTTC.

V usage is TRBV5-1 and J usage is TRBJ2-3, with D unresolved. The CDR3 totals 17 residues. Germline V lookup: CDR1 SGHRS, CDR2 YFSETQ. V was cut by 1 base and J by 0 bases, with 15 bases left in between. Written as DNA, the CDR3 is TGCGCCAGCAGCTTGATTGGAACGAGCGCTAGCACAGATACGCAGTATTTT. It translates to CASSLIGTSASTDTQYF.

The chain recombines TRBV4-1 with TRBJ1-6, with 7 bases that match TRBD1. Unmatched junction bases numbered 5, after V lost 3 bases and J lost 6 bases. In germline, CDR1 is MGHRA, CDR2 YSYEKL. The CDR3 totals 15 residues. The CDR3 spells CASSHFDRVNSPLHF. Written as DNA, the CDR3 is TGCGCCAGCAGCCACTTTGACAGGGTTAATTCACCCCTCCACTTT.

This chain joins TRBV19 and TRBJ1-1; 10 nucleotides agree with TRBD1. Trimming cost V 4 bases and J 4 bases; bases outside gene matches: 9. The CDR3 consists of 16 residues. CDR1 LNHDA and CDR2 SQIVND come from the germline V gene (reference sequence). CDR3 loop: CASSSPGTGVATEAFF. Here the CDR3 DNA reads TGTGCCAGTAGTAGTCCCGGGACAGGGGTGGCCACTGAAGCTTTCTTT.

This chain links TRBV7-2 with TRBJ2-7, with TRBD2 matching over 7 bases. This CDR3 region has 14 residues. V shed 4 bases, J shed 6 bases, and the junction held 9 bases outside the gene matches. Germline V gives CDR1 SGHTA, CDR2 FQGNSA. As DNA, the CDR3 is TGTGCCAGCAGCTCCCTGCGGGAGTTTTCCGAGCAGTACTTC. Translated: CASSSLREFSEQYF.

The chain is built from TRBV5-1 and TRBJ2-3, with D maybe TRBD1 (6 bases). This CDR3 contains 17 residues. V was shortened by 0 bases and J by 0 bases, with 14 bases between the two germline ends. The germline CDR1 and CDR2 sequences are SGHRS and YFSETQ. The CDR3 region has the DNA TGCGCCAGCAGCTTGGCCGTGGGGGCCGGGAGCACAGATACGCAGTATTTT. Amino acids: CASSLAVGAGSTDTQYF.